Given below is one T cell receptor (beta chain) in context. The sequenced target, TCR beta, came from blood CD8+ and CD4+ T cells. The source of the sample is a study of CD8 T cells in Susac syndrome. The RNA, roughly 0.45 to 1 ug, was put through reverse transcription using random hexamers. TCRdb re-derived calls from the immunoSEQ multiplex PCR reads in MiXCR, one entry per CDR3 protein. The data contain around 130,000 distinct CDR3 sequences, over 75% of them singletons. Germline V gene data show CDR1 as KGHDR and CDR2 as SFDVKD. The CDR3 has 12 amino acids. V was clipped by 7 bases and J by 3 bases; unmatched bases: 2.

Sample: CD8+ T cells from PBMCs. The receptor's source is a human donor with multiple sclerosis. This chain joins TRBV24-1 and TRBJ2-7; the match to TRBD2 covers 7 bases. This CDR3 is CATSQRGYEQYF. CDR3 DNA sequence: TGTGCCACCAGCCAGCGGGGCTACGAGCAGTACTTC.